In its sample, the clone carrying this TCR beta chain was seen a few times. What it binds is not known. This entry is derived from a study of regulatory T cells in long-lasting Graves disease. Time point: newly diagnosed GD, antithyroid drugs for less than 3 months. Scientists built the TCR library using RNA that was extracted from PBMCs. V lost 5 bases and J lost 1, with 10 bases in between. Germline values: CDR1 SGHRS, CDR2 YFSETQ. The CDR3 spans 14 residues. Arm-PCR of CDR3 regions and iRepertoire HTBI primers were the basis on which TCR beta libraries were built. TCRdb fed the multiplex PCR reads into MiXCR, producing one record per CDR3 protein. This repertoire shows 350,000 to 400,000 distinct CDR3 sequences, roughly 15% found once; its top ten account for about 19%. Study-wide findings and caveats: Favoring TRBV28, TRBJ1-2 and TRBJ2-5 was a feature seen in persistent disease. Persistent Graves' patients showed less TCR diversity than newly diagnosed ones. Patients with persistent disease shared around 2,700 public clonotypes, outpacing the approximately 870 shared by new patients.

This same sample was also part of a study on T cells in Graves' hyperthyroidism and ophthalmopathy. This second report adds: The blood repertoire included most of the expanded thyroid clonotypes above 0.001.

The source material was peripheral blood mononuclear cells (PBMCs), sampled at new diagnosis, from a patient treated with antithyroid drugs. The V and J genes are TRBV5-1 and TRBJ1-3; unclear D gene. The clonotype comes from a woman aged 18-29 years with Graves disease. CDR3 sequence reads: CASSLDGSGNTIYF. The CDR3 DNA reads TGCGCCAGCAGTCTGGACGGATCTGGAAACACCATATATTTT. The full variable domain, in which reference TRBV5-1 and TRBJ1-3 provide the parts outside the CDR3, is KAGVTQTPRYLIKTRGQQVTLSCSPISGHRSVSWYQQTPGQGLQFLFEYFSETQRNKGNFPGRFSGRQFSNSRSEMNVSTLELGDSALYLCASSLDGSGNTIYFGEGSWLTVV.